This record covers a single TCR beta chain. The data originate from a study of patients and donors after allogeneic stem cell transplantation. TCRdb ran MiXCR on the RT-PCR reads and lists one entry per CDR3 protein. The table includes approximately 21,000 distinct CDR3 sequences, 25% to 35% detected once. The sequence derives from a human donor who was either an allogeneic HSCT recipient or a stem cell or donor lymphocyte infusion donor (not recorded which). It is not recorded whose cells these are; they may come from a transplant donor. Input material: blood, either unsorted or a sorted T cell fraction (not recorded which).

The CDR3 loop is CASSPHRGATYEQYF. The CDR3 bases are TGTGCCAGCAGCCCTCATAGAGGGGCGACCTACGAGCAGTACTTC. The V gene is TRBV9, the J gene TRBJ2-7; D could derive from TRBD1 or TRBD2 (5 bases each). Germline CDR1 and CDR2: SGDLS and YYNGEE. This CDR3 has 15 residues. V lost 4 bases and J 2 bases, leaving 16 bases between the germline ends. Full variable domain (outside the CDR3, taken from reference TRBV9 and TRBJ2-7): DSGVTQTPKHLITATGQRVTLRCSPRSGDLSVYWYQQSLDQGLQFLIQYYNGEERAKGNILERFSAQQFPDLHSELNLSSLELGDSALYFCASSPHRGATYEQYFGPGTRLTVT.